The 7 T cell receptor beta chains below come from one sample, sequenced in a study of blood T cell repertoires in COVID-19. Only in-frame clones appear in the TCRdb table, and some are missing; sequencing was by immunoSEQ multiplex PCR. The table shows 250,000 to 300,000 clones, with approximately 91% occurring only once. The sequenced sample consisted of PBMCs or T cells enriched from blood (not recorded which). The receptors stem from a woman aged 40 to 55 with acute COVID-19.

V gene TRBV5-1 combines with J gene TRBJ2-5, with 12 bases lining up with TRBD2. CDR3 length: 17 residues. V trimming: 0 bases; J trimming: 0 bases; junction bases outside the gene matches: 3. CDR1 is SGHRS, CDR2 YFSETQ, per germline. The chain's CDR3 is CASSLELAGGHQETQYF. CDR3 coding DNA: TGCGCCAGCAGCTTGGAACTAGCGGGGGGACACCAAGAGACCCAGTACTTC. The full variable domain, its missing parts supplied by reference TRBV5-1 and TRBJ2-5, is KAGVTQTPRYLIKTRGQQVTLSCSPISGHRSVSWYQQTPGQGLQFLFEYFSETQRNKGNFPGRFSGRQFSNSRSEMNVSTLELGDSALYLCASSLELAGGHQETQYFGPGTRLLVL.

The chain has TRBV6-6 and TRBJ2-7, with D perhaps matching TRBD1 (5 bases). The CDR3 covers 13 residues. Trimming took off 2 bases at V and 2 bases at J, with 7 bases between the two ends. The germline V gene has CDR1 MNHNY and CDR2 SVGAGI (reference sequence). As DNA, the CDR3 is TGTGCCAGCAGTTACCGGACAACCTACGAGCAGTACTTC. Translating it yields CASSYRTTYEQYF.

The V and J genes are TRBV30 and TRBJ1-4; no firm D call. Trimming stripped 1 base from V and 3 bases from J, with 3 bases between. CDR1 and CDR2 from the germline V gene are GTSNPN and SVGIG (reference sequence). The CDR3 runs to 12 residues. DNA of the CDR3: TGTGCCTGGAGTGGAGCTAATGAAAAACTGTTTTTT. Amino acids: CAWSGANEKLFF.

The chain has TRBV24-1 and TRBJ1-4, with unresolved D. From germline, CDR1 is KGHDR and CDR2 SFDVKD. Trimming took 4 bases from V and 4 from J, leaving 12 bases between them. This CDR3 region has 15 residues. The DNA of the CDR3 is TGTGCCACCAGTGACCCAACCGTAGATAATGAAAAACTGTTTTTT. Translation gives CATSDPTVDNEKLFF.

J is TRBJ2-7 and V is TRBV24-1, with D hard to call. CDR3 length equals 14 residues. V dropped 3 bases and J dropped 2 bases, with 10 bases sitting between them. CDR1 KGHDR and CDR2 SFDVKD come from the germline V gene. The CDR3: CATSDPISPYEQYF. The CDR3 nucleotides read TGTGCCACCAGTGATCCTATTTCCCCCTACGAGCAGTACTTC.

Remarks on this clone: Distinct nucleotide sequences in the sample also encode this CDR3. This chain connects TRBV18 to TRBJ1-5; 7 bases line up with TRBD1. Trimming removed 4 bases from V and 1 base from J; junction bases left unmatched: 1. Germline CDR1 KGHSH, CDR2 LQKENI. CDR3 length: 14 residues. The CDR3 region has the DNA TGTGCCAGCTCACAACAGGGGAGCAATCAGCCCCAGCATTTT. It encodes CASSQQGSNQPQHF.

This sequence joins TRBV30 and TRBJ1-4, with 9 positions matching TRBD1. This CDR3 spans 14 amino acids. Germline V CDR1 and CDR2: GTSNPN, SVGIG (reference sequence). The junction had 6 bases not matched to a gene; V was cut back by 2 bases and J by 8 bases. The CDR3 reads CAWSTGQGEEKLFF. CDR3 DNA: TGTGCCTGGAGTACGGGACAGGGTGAAGAAAAACTGTTTTTT.